This T cell receptor (beta chain) came from a study of cytomegalovirus exposure and HLA in healthy donors. Whole-study results and caveats: The authors enumerated roughly 180 TCR beta chains as linked to cytomegalovirus. CMV antigen specificity of a few CMV-associated chains was confirmed in vitro. With later analysis, a missense DCLRE1C variant became linked to TCR beta V- and J-gene trimming.

Germline V gene sequence: CDR1 SGHDT, CDR2 YYEEEE. This CDR3 is built from 13 residues. V lost 6 bases and J lost 5, with 14 bases in between. PCR was performed using 60 Vbeta and 13 Jbeta primers. The repertoire was sequenced with immunoSEQ multiplex PCR; TCRdb's copy has only in-frame clones and lacks some. The data show 170,000 or so clones, with roughly 78% seen just once and roughly 0.64% held by the top ten. This clone was seen only a few times. Its specificity is not known. This receptor was obtained from a middle-aged woman in good health and CMV-seronegative. Sequences were obtained from PBMCs. The chain recombines TRBV5-6 with TRBJ1-2, with a weak D call TRBD1 (5 bases). In DNA, the CDR3 is TGTGCCAGCATCTTTGGGGCGGAATATGGCTACACCTTC. Translating gives CASIFGAEYGYTF.